Described below is a single T cell receptor (beta chain) sequence and its context. The PCR used 60 Vbeta and 13 Jbeta primers. The assay was immunoSEQ multiplex PCR, and TCRdb's table has in-frame clones only and misses some. Of approximately 99,000 clones in the sample, around 82% are singletons; the top ten hold roughly 5.1%. This sample is drawn from a study of cytomegalovirus exposure and HLA in healthy donors. The overall study: About 85 million unique TCRs from HLA-typed donors were held in an early release of data.

The CDR3 is 15 residues long. Germline lookup yields CDR1 MDHEN and CDR2 SYDVKM. Germline trimming cut 3 bases from V and 1 base from J; bases unmatched to any gene: 3. The origin of this receptor is a man aged 35 to 55 in good health and CMV-seropositive. The chain joins TRBV28 to TRBJ1-3; TRBD1 matches 7 bases. Sequencing input: PBMCs. For the CDR3, the DNA is TGTGCCAGCAGTTTCCAGGGGGGATCTGGAAACACCATATATTTT. It specifies CASSFQGGSGNTIYF.